The source of this T cell receptor beta chain is a study of cytomegalovirus exposure and HLA in healthy donors listed by TCRdb under 2017. Broadly, across the study: An earlier analysis of 587 of the donors reported about 300 Gb of sequence data and roughly 120 million unique TCR beta sequences obtained from some 200 million T cells. An early release that covered some 630 HLA-typed donors contained around 330 gigabases of sequencing data and 70 million to 100 million unique TCR sequences. Of the 300 to 500 genotyped donors, less than 90% were placed in the genetic ancestry cluster associated with self-reported Caucasian donors. The aim of the study was to test whether cataloging public T cell receptors could identify signatures of past pathogen exposure. The study profiled the T cell repertoires of some 610 subjects by immunosequencing and related them to cytomegalovirus serostatus. Along with the approximately 700-subject first cohort, a separate validation cohort of 120 different subjects was used. To predict cytomegalovirus infection status, the study brought together high-throughput TCR immunosequencing, statistical association of individual TCRs with disease status, and machine learning. A later analysis re-examined previously published TCR beta repertoires from 500 to 700 donors and added high-resolution HLA genotyping to investigate patterns of TCR occurrence. Rather than drawing on any new phenotypic data, the later analysis identified candidate immune exposures from TCR beta sequences and the way those sequences occurred across donors. An earlier analysis of several hundred of the donors applied high-throughput TCR beta sequencing to assess whether each TCR beta V gene segment acted as functional or pseudogenic. Donor age, sex, ethnicity and CMV serostatus were collected together with the repertoire data. In a later genetic analysis, genome-wide SNP genotypes for about 65% of the roughly 700 donors were used, and that subset was treated as a discovery cohort. Every discovery cohort repertoire had been produced on one sequencing platform. Class I and class II HLA loci were covered by the typing at four-digit resolution. The number of donors typed differed by locus, with 629-630 for A, B, C, DRB1 and DQB1, 522 for DQA1, some 570 for DPA1, and 472 for DPB1. Because of strong linkage in the cohort, roughly five DR-DQ haplotypes were treated as single units for association and clustering. On average, 235,054 unique TCR beta nucleotide sequences were sequenced per donor among several hundred genotyped donors of the cohort, with about 19% of those sequences being non-productive.

To note about this clone: The target of this receptor is not known. Base qualities are missing; no much larger clone stands one base away.

The CDR3, cysteine through phenylalanine, is 16 amino acids long. The kept DNA is CDR3 alone, 48 bases in frame from the first base. Sequences MDHEN (CDR1) and SYDVKM (CDR2) are obtained from the germline V gene. From V the trimming removes 3 bases and from J it removes 3 bases, while the gene matches leave 6 bases of the junction unaccounted for. The paper's findings and limits, for the study overall: Because counts were too low, about 18 rarely observed V segments, including chromosome 9 orphons, were excluded from the earlier analysis of about 500 of the donors. A later genetic analysis associated a missense DCLRE1C variant with V-gene and J-gene trimming of TCR beta chains, and an independent cohort replicated the association. According to a later analysis, parvovirus B19, influenza, CMV and Epstein-Barr virus appeared linked to several top co-occurrence clusters. In a later analysis, the rate of TCR association differed among HLA loci, with DRB1 alleles having the most associated TCRs and HLA-C alleles having the fewest. Specific HLA alleles were associated with about 17,000 TCR beta sequences at a false discovery rate of 0.05 in a later analysis. The study listed 150 to 200 TCR beta chains as associated with cytomegalovirus. An earlier analysis of some 590 of the donors showed that most TCR beta V segments appeared in productive rearrangements either about 87% or about 30% of the time, which broadly matched IMGT annotations. In a later analysis, HLA-associated TCR beta chains showed more clonal expansion and lower generation probabilities than non-associated chains that were equally common. This cohort had only TCR beta chains sequenced, and the lack of alpha or paired-chain data limited which features could be detected. The authors suggested that the approach could potentially be generalized to other disease states and immunological phenotypes. A cluster of highly shared sequence variants was judged likely to represent a technical artifact of the sequencing pipeline. Because the 87-base-pair reads could not distinguish some IMGT-functional V segments, including TRBV6-2 and TRBV6-3, those segments were excluded. Sequencing depth was assumed to be roughly uniform across donors in the presence/absence analyses, though that assumption may not hold. Most CMV-associated TCR beta chains appeared to be HLA-restricted in a later analysis, and the HLA associations seemed to be driven largely by CMV exposure. Because some donors lacked HLA typing at each locus, the association tests relied only on the typed subset. Correlated functional status among segregating V segments might reflect linkage disequilibrium, but an unknown experimental factor could not be ruled out. When HLA alleles, especially DR and DQ, strongly co-occurred, TCR associations were difficult to assign to individual alleles. The classifier was reported to diagnose cytomegalovirus status with high specificity and sensitivity in both the original cohort and the validation cohort. Three of the identified cytomegalovirus-associated TCR beta chains were confirmed in vitro to be specific for cytomegalovirus antigens. In a later genetic analysis, fewer N-insertions in productive TCRs were reported among donors in an Asian-associated ancestry cluster than the roughly 640-donor mean. A further reported finding was that TCR beta sequences accurately predicted the HLA-A and HLA-B alleles for most subjects in the first cohort. Across donors, most TCR sequences were observed very rarely, whereas some public TCRs were present in many individuals. For the cohort, immune exposure information was limited to CMV serostatus.

The cohort consisted of 650 to 700 healthy bone marrow donors. At the time of sampling, all cohort members were nominally healthy, though unrecorded immune exposures were likely present. The donor was CMV seropositive and was included in the group of 290 or so seropositive cohort members. A peripheral blood sample was provided by each donor, and peripheral blood mononuclear cells were used for TCR beta sequencing. Genomic DNA extraction from the blood cell samples was performed with the Qiagen DNeasy Blood Extraction Kit. Library creation used the immunoSEQ multiplex PCR assay. For the multiplex PCR, a mixture combining 60 forward primers for TCR Vbeta segments and 13 reverse primers for TCR Jbeta segments was used. Amplification of the CDR3 region of rearranged TCR beta genes was performed with a multiplex PCR assay on genomic DNA. The amplified TCR beta libraries were sequenced on the Illumina HiSeq System as 87-base-pair reads. As for how the authors treated the data: A later analysis tallied 75 million to 95 million unique TCR beta chains across the 666 repertoires, and roughly 11 million of those chains were shared by two or more donors. To remove PCR and sequencing errors, raw reads were error-corrected and collapsed into unique sequences using a nearest-neighbor algorithm that merged closely related sequences. V, D and J gene segments were assigned by aligning CDR3 sequences to IMGT reference sequences. For a sequence to be retained, a match of at least six nucleotides was required to both a V gene segment and a J gene segment. A rearrangement counted as productive if the CDR3 had no stop codons and remained in frame with V and J, and every other rearrangement counted as non-productive. CDR3 was defined by IMGT convention, running from the second conserved V-encoded cysteine to the conserved J-encoded phenylalanine. Sequences without an unambiguous match to a single V gene segment were excluded from the earlier analysis of over 500 of the donors. An earlier analysis of approximately 590 of the donors classified V segments as functional when productive rearrangements were above 56.7% and as segregating when the standard deviation between donors was above 5%. To diagnose cytomegalovirus status from the catalog of TCR beta chain sequences, a statistical classification framework was built. V and J gene assignment, in a later analysis, came from comparing TCR nucleotide sequences with IMGT/GENE-DB human TR gene sequences. A later analysis assigned CDR3 sequences and most-parsimonious VDJ recombination scenarios with the TCRdist pipeline. A later analysis defined each TCR beta chain by its CDR3 amino acid sequence plus V-gene family, and excluded reads lacking a unique V-gene family. In a later analysis, 450 to 600 highly shared, low-generation-probability nucleotide sequences were removed to address suspected cross-contamination and a sequencing artifact. A later analysis calculated a clonal expansion index for each public chain from normalized within-repertoire ranks of inferred template counts. Generation probabilities in a later analysis came from a VDJ recombination model fitted to out-of-frame rearrangements, and those results were checked against IGoR. A later analysis scored TCR-TCR, TCR-HLA and TCR-CMV co-occurrence with hypergeometric tests, applying a repertoire-size bias correction to TCR pairs. False discovery rates were estimated in a later analysis by permuting HLA or CMV assignments 20 times. In a later analysis, co-occurring TCRs were grouped with DBSCAN, and TCRdist sequence similarity was added when clustering was performed within HLA-allele-positive subsets. Co-occurrence clustering excluded repertoires with fewer than 30,000 or more than 120,000 public chains, plus five with anomalous nucleotide sharing. TCRdb's version of the immuneACCESS table is confined to in-frame rearrangements and falls short of the full clone set. An unresolved V gene accounts for under half of the shortfall where checked; the remainder is of unknown origin. V and J calls and clone size are as listed in that table; D and trimming were resolved from the DNA. Present in this sample are about 170,000 clones, roughly four fifths of which were seen just once. The ten largest clones add up to roughly 5% of the sample.

Source material: PBMCs. The chain is made from TRBV28 and TRBJ2-3; TRBD2 matches 10 bases in the middle. The sequence was obtained from a woman under 30 in good health and CMV-seropositive. DNA sequence: TGTGCCAGCAGTTTGTCCCCTAGCGGGGGTACAGATACGCAGTATTTT. This is translated as CASSLSPSGGTDTQYF. This CDR3, with the reference TRBV28 and TRBJ2-3 proteins standing in past its ends, gives the full variable domain DVKVTQSSRYLVKRTGEKVFLECVQDMDHENMFWYRQDPGLGLRLIYFSYDVKMKEKGDIPEGYSVSREKKERFSLILESASTNQTSMYLCASSLSPSGGTDTQYFGPGTRLTVL.